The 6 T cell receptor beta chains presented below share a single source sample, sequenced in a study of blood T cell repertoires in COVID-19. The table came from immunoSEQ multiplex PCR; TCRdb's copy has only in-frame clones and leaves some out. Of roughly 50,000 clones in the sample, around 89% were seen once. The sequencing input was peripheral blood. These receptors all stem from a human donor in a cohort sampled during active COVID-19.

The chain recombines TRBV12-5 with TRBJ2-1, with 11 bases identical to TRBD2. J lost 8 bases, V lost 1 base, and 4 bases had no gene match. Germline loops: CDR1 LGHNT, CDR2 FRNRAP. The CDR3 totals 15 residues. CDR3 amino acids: CASGLGSGRVDEQFF. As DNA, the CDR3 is TGTGCTAGTGGTTTGGGTAGCGGGAGGGTCGATGAGCAGTTCTTC.

The CDR3 loop is CASSQPRPSGGAETQYF. CDR3 DNA sequence: TGTGCCAGCAGCCAACCGAGGCCTAGCGGGGGGGCGGAGACCCAGTACTTC. The chain combines TRBV3-1 (or the pseudogene TRBV3-2) with TRBJ2-5; TRBD2 matches at 12 bases. This CDR3 spans 17 amino acids. V gave up 2 bases and J gave up 5 bases; unmatched junction bases: 9. Per the germline V gene, CDR1 is LGHDT and CDR2 is YNNKEL (reference sequence).

The CDR3 DNA sequence: TGTGCCTCCGGGACAGGGGGCGAAGGTGTCCAGCCCCAGCATTTT. Translation: CASGTGGEGVQPQHF. The chain couples TRBV13 to TRBJ1-5; 12 bases agree with TRBD1. J gave up 7 bases and V 11 bases, and 12 bases lay outside the gene matches. The CDR3 consists of 15 residues. Germline CDR1 reads PRHDT; CDR2 reads FYEKMQ (reference sequence).

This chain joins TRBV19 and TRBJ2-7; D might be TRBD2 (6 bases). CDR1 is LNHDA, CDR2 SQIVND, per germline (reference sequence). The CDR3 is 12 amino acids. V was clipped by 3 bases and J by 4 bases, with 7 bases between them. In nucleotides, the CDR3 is TGTGCCAGTAGTATCCGGGGGTACGAGCAGTACTTC. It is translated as CASSIRGYEQYF.

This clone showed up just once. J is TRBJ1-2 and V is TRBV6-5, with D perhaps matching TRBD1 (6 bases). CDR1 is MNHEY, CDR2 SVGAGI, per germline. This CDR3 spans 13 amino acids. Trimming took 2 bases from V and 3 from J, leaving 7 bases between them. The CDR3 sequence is CASSYPGDYGYTF. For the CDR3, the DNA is TGTGCCAGCAGTTACCCAGGGGACTATGGCTACACCTTC.

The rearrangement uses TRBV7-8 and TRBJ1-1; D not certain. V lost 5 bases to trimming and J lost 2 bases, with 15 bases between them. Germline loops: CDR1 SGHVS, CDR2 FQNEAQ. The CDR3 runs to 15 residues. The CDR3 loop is CASSPGIAINTEAFF. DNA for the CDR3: TGTGCCAGCAGCCCCGGGATAGCCATAAACACTGAAGCTTTCTTT. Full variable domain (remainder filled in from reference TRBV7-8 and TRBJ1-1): GAGVSQSPRYKVAKRGQDVALRCDPISGHVSLFWYQQALGQGPEFLTYFQNEAQLDKSGLPSDRFFAERPEGSVSTLKIQRTQQEDSAVYLCASSPGIAINTEAFFGQGTRLTVV.